This T cell receptor beta chain came from a study of blood T cell repertoires in COVID-19 (dated by TCRdb to 2020 to 2022). General notes on the study: The collaborator samples originated in the United States, Italy and Spain and spanned the acute and convalescent phases of COVID-19. Subjects who had been exposed to COVID-19, were actively infected with it, or had recovered from it provided the deeply sampled blood TCRbeta repertoires that made up the dataset. The repertoires were released in a freely available public database meant as a resource for research on the immune response to SARS-CoV-2. Where available, HLA class I and class II types were obtained from metadata supplied by the sample provider rather than from assay-based typing. A de-identified subject ID, COVID-19 status, age in years and sex were almost always included in the sample metadata. The prospective study material was composed of cDNA or gDNA derived from T cells, B-cell-depleted T cells, or PBMCs. The samples were drawn from two sources: the first 160 participants of the ongoing ImmuneRACE study, and some 1,300 subjects contributed by 6 global collaborators.

The CDR3 spans 17 residues, from the cysteine through the phenylalanine. Only the CDR3 DNA is retained, 51 bases long and in frame from the first base. The germline V and J ends show losses of 4 bases and 7 bases respectively, and no gene match explains 13 bases of the junction. From a lookup of the germline V gene (reference sequence), CDR1 and CDR2 are SGHNT and YYREEE. TCRbeta CDR3 regions were amplified from genomic DNA using the immunoSEQ Assay, a bias-controlled multiplex PCR. The authors' pipeline ran thus. Within the assay, amplification of reference gene primers was used to estimate how many nucleated cells each sample contained. To quantify the absolute abundance of each unique TCRbeta CDR3 rearrangement, sequence reads were collapsed and filtered. For each sample, productive Simpson clonality was calculated by taking the square root of Simpson's diversity index across productive rearrangements. As stored in TCRdb, this immuneACCESS dataset retains in-frame rearrangements with V and J assigned. A fraction of the clones does not appear; measured against another copy, unresolved V genes explain less than half of the discrepancy, and the remainder lacks a known reason. V, J and clone size are those of that table, while D and trimming were read from the DNA. The sample profile shows about 70,000 clones; more than 75% of them were found once. In total, the top ten clones hold approximately 12% of the sample.

Whole blood was collected in K2EDTA tubes by collaborating institutions according to the institutions' own protocols. For TCRbeta analysis, collaborator samples were shipped as frozen whole blood, as isolated PBMCs, or as DNA extracted from either sample type. This clone appeared a few times. Its antigen target is currently unknown. No clone much larger than this one lies a single base away; base qualities are absent. The paper as a whole reports these results and caveats: The amount of clinical and demographic metadata varied by source and participant and was provided uncurated.

This chain is built from TRBV5-4 and TRBJ2-5, and TRBD2 matches 13 of the central bases. The sequenced sample consisted of peripheral blood. This sequence originates from a human donor in a cohort sampled during active COVID-19. The CDR3 protein is CASSTRLAGGPLGTQYF. The DNA sequence follows: TGTGCCAGCAGCACCCGACTAGCGGGGGGACCTCTCGGGACCCAGTACTTC.